Included here is one T cell receptor (beta chain) sequence, with context. Its antigen is undetermined. The source of the sample is a study of CXCR3-negative and CXCR3-positive naive CD8 T cells. Whole-study results and caveats: For naive cells, CXCR3-negative and CXCR3-positive subsets had similar TRBV-TRBJ usage; for memory cells, usage differed.

UMI-labeled 5' RACE yielded the TRB cDNA libraries. TCRdb reprocessed the 5' RACE reads, keeping one entry per CDR3 protein, no DNA. The sample yields approximately 74,000 distinct CDR3 sequences, of which the top ten take up 1.6%. This CDR3 comprises 12 residues. From germline, CDR1 is SQVTM and CDR2 ANQGSEA. This TCR derives from a human donor in good health. Some clones in this sample may be carry-over from other donors' samples. The sequencing input was naive CXCR3- CD8+ T cells from blood. Noted subset: CD45RO-CCR7+CD27+CD95- naive CD8+ T cells lacking CXCR3 (TNR3-). The chain has TRBV29-1 and TRBJ2-5; TCRdb reports TRBD1, a call that lacks DNA to check it against. The CDR3 reads CSSRVLGETQYF. The variable domain in full, with the rest retrieved from reference TRBV29-1 and TRBJ2-5, is SAVISQKPSRDICQRGTSLTIQCQVDSQVTMMFWYRQQPGQSLTLIATANQGSEATYESGFVIDKFPISRPNLTFSTLTVSNMSPEDSSIYLCSSRVLGETQYFGPGTRLLVL.